This T cell receptor beta chain was sequenced in a study of blood T cell repertoires in COVID-19. Study details: The United States, Italy and Spain provided the acute and convalescent COVID-19 samples. PBMCs, B-cell-depleted T cells, or T cells provided the cDNA or gDNA that made up the material.

V dropped 3 bases and J dropped 3 bases, with 11 bases sitting between them. Looked up from germline, CDR1 is DFQATT and CDR2 is SNEGSKA (reference sequence). This CDR3 is 13 amino acids long. As processed by the authors: Reference gene primer amplification in the assay estimated nucleated cell counts. Sequencing was performed with immunoSEQ multiplex PCR; in TCRdb, only in-frame clones are kept and a portion is missing. V, J and clone size derive from that table, while D and trimming were established from the DNA sequence. The sample carries around 100,000 clones, 85% recorded once. This clone turned up a few times.

The sample taken for sequencing was peripheral blood. This chain connects TRBV20-1 to TRBJ1-2; TRBD1 is a possible D gene (5 bases). The origin of this receptor is a man aged 45-65 years with active or convalescent COVID-19. As DNA, the CDR3 is TGCAGTGCTAGTCCCACAGGCGACTATGGCTACACCTTC. This sequence encodes CSASPTGDYGYTF.